This T cell receptor (beta chain) was sequenced during a study of T cell changes during pregnancy in multiple sclerosis. Clones were read by immunoSEQ multiplex PCR, and TCRdb kept only the in-frame ones, dropping some. The sample lists 90,000 to 120,000 clones, 85% to 95% occurring once. Between the trimmed V and J ends, which lost 3 bases and 8 bases, there was a span of 22 bases. This CDR3 region has 17 residues. CDR1 and CDR2 (germline): KGHSH, LQKENI. This TCR derives from a female donor in good health, enrolled as a control in a pregnancy study. The gene calls are TRBV18 and TRBJ1-4, with D maybe TRBD1 (6 bases). The input for sequencing was peripheral blood, taken in the third trimester of pregnancy. CDR3 residues: CASSPLLLGAAGEKLFF. The CDR3 region has the DNA TGTGCCAGCTCACCTCTCCTTTTGGGGGCCGCCGGGGAAAAACTGTTTTTT.